The sequence of this T cell receptor beta chain was determined in a study of T cells in Graves' hyperthyroidism and ophthalmopathy. Diagnosis relied on clinical symptoms, serum thyroxine and TRAb, thyroid ultrasound and orbital computed tomography. This CDR3 comprises 17 residues. Germline CDR1 reads LNHNV; CDR2 reads YYDKDF (reference sequence). Trimming took off 0 bases at V and 10 bases at J, with 21 bases between the two ends. Amplification targeted TCR beta CDR3 regions from RNA transcripts. The HTBI primer set drove a first-round RT-PCR of the TCR CDR3. TCRdb passed the multiplex PCR reads through MiXCR, listing each CDR3 protein once. Seen here are fewer than 650,000 distinct CDR3 sequences, around 14% observed once, and the top ten hold 5.5% to 7.5%. This clonotype was seen repeatedly, ten times or more. Antigen specificity is unknown. General study findings and limits: Ophthalmopathy and stable hyperthyroidism were told apart by a 13 V-J model. Researchers found most expanded thyroid clonotypes above 0.001 in blood as well.

The chain couples TRBV15 to TRBJ1-4; D ambiguous. The sample taken for sequencing was blood. The TCR sequence derives from a woman in her 30s with Graves' hyperthyroidism that later progressed to Graves' ophthalmopathy. In DNA, the CDR3 is TGTGCCACCAGCAGAGATCGAAATCTGGGGAGCAATCGAAAACTGTTTTTT. Residues: CATSRDRNLGSNRKLFF. The full variable domain, with the rest looked up from reference TRBV15 and TRBJ1-4, is DAMVIQNPRYQVTQFGKPVTLSCSQTLNHNVMYWYQQKSSQAPKLLFHYYDKDFNNEADTPDNFQSRRPNTSFCFLDIRSPGLGDTAMYLCATSRDRNLGSNRKLFFGSGTQLSVL.